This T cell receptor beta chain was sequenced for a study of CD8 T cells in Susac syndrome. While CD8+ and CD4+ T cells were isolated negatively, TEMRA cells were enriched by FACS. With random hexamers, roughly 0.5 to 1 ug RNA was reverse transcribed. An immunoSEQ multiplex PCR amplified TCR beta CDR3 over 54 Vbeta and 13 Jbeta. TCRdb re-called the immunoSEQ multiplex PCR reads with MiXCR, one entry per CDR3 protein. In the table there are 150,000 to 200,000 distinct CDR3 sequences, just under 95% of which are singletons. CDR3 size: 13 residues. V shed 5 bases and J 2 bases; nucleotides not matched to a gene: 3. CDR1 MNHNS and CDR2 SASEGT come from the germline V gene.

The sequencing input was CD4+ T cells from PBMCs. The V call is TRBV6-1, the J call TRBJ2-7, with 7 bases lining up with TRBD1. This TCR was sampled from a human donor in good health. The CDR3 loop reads CASSRQGTYEQYF. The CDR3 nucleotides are TGTGCCAGCAGTCGACAGGGAACCTACGAGCAGTACTTC.